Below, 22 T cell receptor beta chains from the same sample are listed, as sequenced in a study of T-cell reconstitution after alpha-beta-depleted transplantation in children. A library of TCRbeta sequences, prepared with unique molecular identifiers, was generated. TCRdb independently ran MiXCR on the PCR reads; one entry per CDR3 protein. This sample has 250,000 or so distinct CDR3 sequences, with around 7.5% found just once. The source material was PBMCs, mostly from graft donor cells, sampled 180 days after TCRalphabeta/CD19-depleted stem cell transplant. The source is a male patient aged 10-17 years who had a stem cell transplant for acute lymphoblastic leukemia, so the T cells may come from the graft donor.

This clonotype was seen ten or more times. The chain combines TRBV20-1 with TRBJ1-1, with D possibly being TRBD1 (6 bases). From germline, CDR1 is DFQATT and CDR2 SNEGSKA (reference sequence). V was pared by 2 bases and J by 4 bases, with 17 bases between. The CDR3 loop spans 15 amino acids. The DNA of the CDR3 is TGCAGTGCTAGAAAAACGGGGGGCCGGAGCACTGAAGCTTTCTTT. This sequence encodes CSARKTGGRSTEAFF.

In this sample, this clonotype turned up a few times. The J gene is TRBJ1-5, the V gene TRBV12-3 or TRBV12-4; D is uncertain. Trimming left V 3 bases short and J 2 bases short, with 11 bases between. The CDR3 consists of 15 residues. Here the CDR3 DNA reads TGTGCCAGCAGTTTGTGGGGAAAGGGCAATCAGCCCCAGCATTTT. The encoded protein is CASSLWGKGNQPQHF.

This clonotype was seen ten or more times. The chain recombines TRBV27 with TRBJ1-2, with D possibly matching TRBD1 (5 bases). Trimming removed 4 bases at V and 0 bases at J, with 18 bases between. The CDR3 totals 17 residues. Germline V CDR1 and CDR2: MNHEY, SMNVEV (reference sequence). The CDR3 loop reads CASSSHRTIGTNYGYTF. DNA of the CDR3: TGTGCCAGCAGTTCCCACAGGACGATAGGTACTAACTATGGCTACACCTTC.

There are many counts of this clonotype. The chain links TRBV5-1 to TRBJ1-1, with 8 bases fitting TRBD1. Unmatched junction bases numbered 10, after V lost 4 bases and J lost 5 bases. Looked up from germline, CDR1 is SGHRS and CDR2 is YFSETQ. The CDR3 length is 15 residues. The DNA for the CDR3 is TGCGCCAGCAGCCCGGGGACAGGCGTTGGAACTGAAGCTTTCTTT. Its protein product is CASSPGTGVGTEAFF.

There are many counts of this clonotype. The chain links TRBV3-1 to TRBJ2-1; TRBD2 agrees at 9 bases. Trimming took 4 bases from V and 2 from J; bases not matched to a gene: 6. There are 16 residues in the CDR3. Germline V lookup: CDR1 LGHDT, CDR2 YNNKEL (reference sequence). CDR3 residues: CASSRALAGPYNEQFF. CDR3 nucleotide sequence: TGTGCCAGCAGCCGGGCGCTAGCGGGACCCTACAATGAGCAGTTCTTC.

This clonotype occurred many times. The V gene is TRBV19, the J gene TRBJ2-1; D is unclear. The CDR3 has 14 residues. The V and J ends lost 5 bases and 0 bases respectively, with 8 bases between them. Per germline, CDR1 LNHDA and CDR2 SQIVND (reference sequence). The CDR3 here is CASSPASSYNEQFF. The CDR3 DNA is TGTGCCAGTAGTCCCGCTAGCTCCTACAATGAGCAGTTCTTC.

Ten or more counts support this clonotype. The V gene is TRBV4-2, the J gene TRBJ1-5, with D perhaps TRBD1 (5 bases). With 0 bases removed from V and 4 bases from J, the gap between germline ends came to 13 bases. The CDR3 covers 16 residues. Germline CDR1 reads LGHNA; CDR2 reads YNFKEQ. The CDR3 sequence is CASSQDGTALNQPQHF. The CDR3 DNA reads TGTGCCAGCAGCCAAGATGGGACCGCACTTAATCAGCCCCAGCATTTT.

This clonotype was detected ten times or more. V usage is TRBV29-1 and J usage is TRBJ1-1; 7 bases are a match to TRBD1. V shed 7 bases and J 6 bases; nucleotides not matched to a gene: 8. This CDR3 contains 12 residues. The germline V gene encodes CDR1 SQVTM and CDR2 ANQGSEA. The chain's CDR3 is CSGWTGGPEAFF. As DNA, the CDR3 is TGCAGCGGCTGGACAGGCGGCCCTGAAGCTTTCTTT.

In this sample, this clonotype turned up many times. CDR3 in amino acids: CSVRFRLVNEQFF. CDR3 nucleotide sequence: TGCAGCGTTCGATTTCGACTAGTTAATGAGCAGTTCTTC. The chain combines TRBV29-1 with TRBJ2-1; tentatively, D is TRBD2 (6 bases). Between the trimmed V and J ends, which lost 5 bases and 7 bases, there was a span of 15 bases. The length of the CDR3 is 13 residues. Germline V gene data show CDR1 as SQVTM and CDR2 as ANQGSEA.

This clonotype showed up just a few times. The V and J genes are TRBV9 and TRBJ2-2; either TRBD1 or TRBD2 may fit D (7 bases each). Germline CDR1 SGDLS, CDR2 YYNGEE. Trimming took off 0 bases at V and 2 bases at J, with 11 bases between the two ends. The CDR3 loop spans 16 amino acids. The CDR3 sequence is CASSVGGGGNTGELFF. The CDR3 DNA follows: TGTGCCAGCAGCGTAGGGGGAGGGGGCAACACCGGGGAGCTGTTTTTT.

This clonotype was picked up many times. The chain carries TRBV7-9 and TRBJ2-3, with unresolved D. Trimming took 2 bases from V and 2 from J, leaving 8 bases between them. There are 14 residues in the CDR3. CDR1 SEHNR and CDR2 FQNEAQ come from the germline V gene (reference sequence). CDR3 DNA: TGTGCCAGCAGCTTATTAGGGAACACAGATACGCAGTATTTT. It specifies CASSLLGNTDTQYF.

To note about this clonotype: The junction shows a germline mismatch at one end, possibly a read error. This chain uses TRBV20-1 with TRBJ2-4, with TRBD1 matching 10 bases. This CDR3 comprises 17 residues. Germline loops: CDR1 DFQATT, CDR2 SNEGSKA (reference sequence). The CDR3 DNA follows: TGCTGTGCTAGAGCACAGATGACAGGGGGCAAGGGAAACATTCAGTACTTC. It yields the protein CCARAQMTGGKGNIQYF.

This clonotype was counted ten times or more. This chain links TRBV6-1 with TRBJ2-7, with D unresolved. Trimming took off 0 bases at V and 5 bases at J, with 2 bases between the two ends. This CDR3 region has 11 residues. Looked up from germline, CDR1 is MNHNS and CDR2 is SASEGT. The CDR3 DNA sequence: TGTGCCAGCAGTGAAGCGGACGAGCAGTACTTC. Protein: CASSEADEQYF.

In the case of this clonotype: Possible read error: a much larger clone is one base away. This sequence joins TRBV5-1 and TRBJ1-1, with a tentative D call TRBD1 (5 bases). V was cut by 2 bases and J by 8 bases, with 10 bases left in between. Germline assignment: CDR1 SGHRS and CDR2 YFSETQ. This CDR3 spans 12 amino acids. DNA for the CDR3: TGCGCCAGCAGCTTCGTATCAGGGGAAGCTTTCTTT. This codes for CASSFVSGEAFF.

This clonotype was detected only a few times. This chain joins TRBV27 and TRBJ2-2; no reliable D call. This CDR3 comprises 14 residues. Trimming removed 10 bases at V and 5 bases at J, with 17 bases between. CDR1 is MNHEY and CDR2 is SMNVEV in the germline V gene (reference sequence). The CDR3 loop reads CATRGFQGTGELFF. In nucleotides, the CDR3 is TGTGCCACCCGCGGATTTCAAGGGACCGGGGAGCTGTTTTTT.

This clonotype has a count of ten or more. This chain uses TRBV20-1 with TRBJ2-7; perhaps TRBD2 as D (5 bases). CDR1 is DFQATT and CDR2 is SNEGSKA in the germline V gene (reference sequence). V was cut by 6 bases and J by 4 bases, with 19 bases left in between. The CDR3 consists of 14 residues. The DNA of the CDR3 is TGCAGTGCCGGAGGACCCACTCTGGGGTACGAGCAGTACTTC. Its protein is CSAGGPTLGYEQYF.

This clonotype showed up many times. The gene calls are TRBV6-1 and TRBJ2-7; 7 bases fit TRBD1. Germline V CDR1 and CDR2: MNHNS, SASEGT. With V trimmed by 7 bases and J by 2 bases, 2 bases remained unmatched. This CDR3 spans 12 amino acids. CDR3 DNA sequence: TGTGCCAGCAAGGGGACAGCCTACGAGCAGTACTTC. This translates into CASKGTAYEQYF.

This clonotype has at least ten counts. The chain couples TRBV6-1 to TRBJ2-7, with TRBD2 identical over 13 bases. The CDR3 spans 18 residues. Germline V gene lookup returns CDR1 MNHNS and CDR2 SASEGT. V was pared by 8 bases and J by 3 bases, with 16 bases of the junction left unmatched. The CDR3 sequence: CASLGPHGTSGERYEQYF. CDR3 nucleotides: TGTGCCAGCCTCGGTCCTCACGGGACTAGCGGGGAACGCTACGAGCAGTACTTC.

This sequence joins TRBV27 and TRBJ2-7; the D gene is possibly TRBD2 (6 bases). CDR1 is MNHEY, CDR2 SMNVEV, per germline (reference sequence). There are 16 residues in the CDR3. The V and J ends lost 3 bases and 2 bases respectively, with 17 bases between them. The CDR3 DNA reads TGTGCCAGCAGTTTTGGGGACTCACCCTTTACCTACGAGCAGTACTTC. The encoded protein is CASSFGDSPFTYEQYF.

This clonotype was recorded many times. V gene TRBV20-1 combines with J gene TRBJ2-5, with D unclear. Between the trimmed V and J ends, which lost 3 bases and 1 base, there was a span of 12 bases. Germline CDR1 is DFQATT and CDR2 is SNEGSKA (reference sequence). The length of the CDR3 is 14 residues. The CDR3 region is CSASLGSSQETQYF. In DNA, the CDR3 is TGCAGTGCTAGCCTTGGATCTTCCCAAGAGACCCAGTACTTC.

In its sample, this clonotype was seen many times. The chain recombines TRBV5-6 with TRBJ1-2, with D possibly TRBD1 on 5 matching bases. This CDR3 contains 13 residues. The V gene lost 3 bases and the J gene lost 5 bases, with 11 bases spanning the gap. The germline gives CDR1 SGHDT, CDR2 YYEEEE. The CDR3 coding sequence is TGTGCCAGCAGCTCTCTGGGGGGGTATGGCTACACCTTC. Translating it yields CASSSLGGYGYTF.

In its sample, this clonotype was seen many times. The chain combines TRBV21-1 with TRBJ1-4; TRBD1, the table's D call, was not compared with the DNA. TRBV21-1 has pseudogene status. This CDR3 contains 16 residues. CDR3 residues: CASSKKKIPTNEKLFF. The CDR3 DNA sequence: TGTGCCAGCAGCAAGAAGAAGATCCCGACTAATGAAAAACTGTTTTTT.